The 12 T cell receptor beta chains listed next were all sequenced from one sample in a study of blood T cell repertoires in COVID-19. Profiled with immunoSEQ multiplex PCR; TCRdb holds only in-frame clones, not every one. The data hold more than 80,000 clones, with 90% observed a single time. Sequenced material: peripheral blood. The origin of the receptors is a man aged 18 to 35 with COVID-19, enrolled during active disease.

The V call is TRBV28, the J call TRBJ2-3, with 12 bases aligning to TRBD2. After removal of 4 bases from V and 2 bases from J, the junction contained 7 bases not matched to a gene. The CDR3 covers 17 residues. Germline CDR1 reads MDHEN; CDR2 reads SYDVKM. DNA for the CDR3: TGTGCCAGCAGTTCCCCCACTAGCGGGGGGAACACAGATACGCAGTATTTT. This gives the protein CASSSPTSGGNTDTQYF.

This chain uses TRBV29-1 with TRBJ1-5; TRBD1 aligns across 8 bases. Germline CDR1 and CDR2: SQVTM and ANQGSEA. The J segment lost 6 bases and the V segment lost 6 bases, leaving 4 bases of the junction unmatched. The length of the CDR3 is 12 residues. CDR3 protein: CSVRTGSQPQHF. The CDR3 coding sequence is TGCAGCGTCAGGACAGGGAGTCAGCCCCAGCATTTT.

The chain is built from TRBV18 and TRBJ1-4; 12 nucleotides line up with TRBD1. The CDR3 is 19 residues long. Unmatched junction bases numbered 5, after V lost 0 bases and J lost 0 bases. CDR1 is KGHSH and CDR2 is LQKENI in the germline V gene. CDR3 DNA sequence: TGTGCCAGCTCACCACCGGGACAGGGGGCTGGAACAACTAATGAAAAACTGTTTTTT. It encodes CASSPPGQGAGTTNEKLFF. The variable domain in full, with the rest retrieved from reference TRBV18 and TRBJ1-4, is NAGVMQNPRHLVRRRGQEARLRCSPMKGHSHVYWYRQLPEEGLKFMVYLQKENIIDESGMPKERFSAEFPKEGPSILRIQQVVRGDSAAYFCASSPPGQGAGTTNEKLFFGSGTQLSVL.

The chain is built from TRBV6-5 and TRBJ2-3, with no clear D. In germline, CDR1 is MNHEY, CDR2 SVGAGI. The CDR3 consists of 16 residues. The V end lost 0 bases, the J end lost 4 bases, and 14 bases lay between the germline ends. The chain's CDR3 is CASSYSIASLADTQYF. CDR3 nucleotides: TGTGCCAGCAGTTACTCTATAGCATCCCTAGCAGATACGCAGTATTTT.

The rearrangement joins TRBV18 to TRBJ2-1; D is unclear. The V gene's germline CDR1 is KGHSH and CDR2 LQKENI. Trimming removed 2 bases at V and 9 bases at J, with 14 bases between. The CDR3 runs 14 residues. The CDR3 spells CASSPITTRSEQFF. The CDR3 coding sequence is TGTGCCAGCTCACCAATAACAACCAGAAGTGAGCAGTTCTTC.

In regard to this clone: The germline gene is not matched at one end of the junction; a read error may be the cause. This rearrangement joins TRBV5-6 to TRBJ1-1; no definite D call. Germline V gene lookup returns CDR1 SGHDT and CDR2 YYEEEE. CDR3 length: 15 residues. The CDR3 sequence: CASSSPLTGNAEAFF. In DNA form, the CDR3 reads TGTGCCAGCAGCTCACCGTTGACCGGGAACGCTGAAGCTTTCTTT.

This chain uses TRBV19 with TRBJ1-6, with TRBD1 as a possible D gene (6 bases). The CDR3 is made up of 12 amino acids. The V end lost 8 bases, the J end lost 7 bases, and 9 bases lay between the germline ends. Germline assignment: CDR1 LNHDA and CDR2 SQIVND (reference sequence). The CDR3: CASGQGNSPLHF. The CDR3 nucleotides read TGTGCCAGTGGGCAGGGGAATTCACCCCTCCACTTT.

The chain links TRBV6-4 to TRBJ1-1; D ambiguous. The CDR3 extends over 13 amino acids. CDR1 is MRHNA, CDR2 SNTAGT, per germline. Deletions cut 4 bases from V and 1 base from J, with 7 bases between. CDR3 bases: TGTGCCAGCAGTGTTTACGGGAACACTGAAGCTTTCTTT. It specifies CASSVYGNTEAFF.

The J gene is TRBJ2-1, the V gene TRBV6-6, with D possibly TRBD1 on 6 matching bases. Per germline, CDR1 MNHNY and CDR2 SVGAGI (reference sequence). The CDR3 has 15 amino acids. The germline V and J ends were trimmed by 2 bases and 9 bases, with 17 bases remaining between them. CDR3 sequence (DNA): TGTGCCAGCAGTTACGCAGGGGCTGAGTTGAGTGAGCAGTTCTTC. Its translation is CASSYAGAELSEQFF.

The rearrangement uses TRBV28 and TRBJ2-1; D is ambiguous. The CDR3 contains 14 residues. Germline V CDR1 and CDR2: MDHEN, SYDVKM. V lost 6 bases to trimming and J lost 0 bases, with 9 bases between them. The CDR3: CASSLPVSYNEQFF. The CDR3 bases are TGTGCCAGCAGCCTCCCAGTCTCCTACAATGAGCAGTTCTTC.

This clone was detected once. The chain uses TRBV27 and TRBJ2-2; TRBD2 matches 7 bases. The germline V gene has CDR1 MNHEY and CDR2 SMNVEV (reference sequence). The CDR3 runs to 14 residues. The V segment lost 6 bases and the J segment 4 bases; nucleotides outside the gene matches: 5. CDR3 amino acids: CASRIGTITGELFF. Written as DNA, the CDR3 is TGTGCCAGCAGGATCGGGACTATCACCGGGGAGCTGTTTTTT.

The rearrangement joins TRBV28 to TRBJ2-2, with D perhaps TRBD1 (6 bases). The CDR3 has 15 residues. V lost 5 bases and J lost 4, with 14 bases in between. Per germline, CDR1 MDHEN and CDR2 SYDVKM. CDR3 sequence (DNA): TGTGCCAGCAGTCGACCCCAAGGGGGCACCGGGGAGCTGTTTTTT. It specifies CASSRPQGGTGELFF.